The clone carrying this T cell receptor (beta chain) came up once. Its antigen is not identified. Germline CDR1 reads SNHLY; CDR2 reads FYNNEI. The CDR3 is made up of 14 amino acids. V was clipped by 4 bases and J by 3 bases, with 11 bases between them. This sample is part of a study of cytomegalovirus exposure and HLA in healthy donors. Study observations and caveats: Association of a missense DCLRE1C variant with TCR beta V- and J-gene trimming was reported in a later analysis. A likely sequencing artifact accounted for one observed cluster of highly shared sequence variants. In an earlier analysis, productive rearrangement rates for most beta V segments clustered near 87% or 30%.

Use of 60 Vbeta and 13 Jbeta primers characterized the PCR. TCRdb keeps only in-frame clones here, not all; method: immunoSEQ multiplex PCR. This table holds 130,000 or so clones, 70% to 80% found once. This clonotype was obtained from a female donor in good health and CMV-seronegative. Sequenced sample: PBMCs. This chain links TRBV2 with TRBJ2-3, with D maybe TRBD2 (6 bases). DNA for the CDR3: TGTGCCAGCAGTGGGGTCGGGGGAACAGATACGCAGTATTTT. Protein product: CASSGVGGTDTQYF.